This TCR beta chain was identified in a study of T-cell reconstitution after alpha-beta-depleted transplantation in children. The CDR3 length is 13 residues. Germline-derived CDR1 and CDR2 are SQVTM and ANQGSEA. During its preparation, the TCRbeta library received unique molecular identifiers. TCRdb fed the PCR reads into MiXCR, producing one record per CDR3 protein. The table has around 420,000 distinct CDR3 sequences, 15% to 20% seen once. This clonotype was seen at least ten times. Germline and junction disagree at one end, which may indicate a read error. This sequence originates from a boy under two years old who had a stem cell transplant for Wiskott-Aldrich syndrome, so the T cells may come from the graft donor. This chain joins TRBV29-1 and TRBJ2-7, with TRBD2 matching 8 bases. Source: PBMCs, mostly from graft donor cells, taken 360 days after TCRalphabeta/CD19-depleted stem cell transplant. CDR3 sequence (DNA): TGCAGCGTTGAAGATCTAACGACCGGGACTAGGAGGTTC. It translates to CSVEDLTTGTRRF.